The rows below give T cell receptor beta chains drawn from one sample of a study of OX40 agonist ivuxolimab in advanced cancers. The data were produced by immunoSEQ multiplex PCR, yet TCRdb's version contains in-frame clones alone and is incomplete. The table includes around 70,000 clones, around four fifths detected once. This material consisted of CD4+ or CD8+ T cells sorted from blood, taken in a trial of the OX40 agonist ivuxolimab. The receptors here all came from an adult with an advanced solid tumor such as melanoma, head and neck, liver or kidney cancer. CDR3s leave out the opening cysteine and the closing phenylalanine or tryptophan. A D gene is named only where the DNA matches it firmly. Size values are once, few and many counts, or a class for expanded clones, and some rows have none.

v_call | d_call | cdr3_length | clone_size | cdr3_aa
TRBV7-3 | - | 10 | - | ASSSNTDTQY
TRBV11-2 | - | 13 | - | ASSLGGVSGNTIY
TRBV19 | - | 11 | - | ASSILDTGELF
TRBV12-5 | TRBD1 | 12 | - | ASGRTGSAYEQY
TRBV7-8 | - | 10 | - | ASRQSTDTQY
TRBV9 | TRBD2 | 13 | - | ASSGGTRVTGELF
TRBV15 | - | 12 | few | ATSRDEQDYGYT
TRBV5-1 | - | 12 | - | ASSEGPTNTEAF
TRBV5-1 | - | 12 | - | ASSLTGSNTEAF
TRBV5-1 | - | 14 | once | ASSLWARVVQETQY
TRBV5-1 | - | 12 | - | ASSLVGSQETQY
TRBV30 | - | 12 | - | AWSRGELGQPQH
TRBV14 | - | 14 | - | ASISMEAANTGELF
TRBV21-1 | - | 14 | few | ASRKSGDRANTEAF
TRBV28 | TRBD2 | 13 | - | ASSLSSGTYNEQF
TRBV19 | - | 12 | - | ASSLRRDTGELF
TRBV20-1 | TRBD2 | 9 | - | SAPRAGDQF
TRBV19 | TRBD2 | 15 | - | ASSETGTSAVGDTQY
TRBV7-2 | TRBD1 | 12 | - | ASRADRLNPEAF
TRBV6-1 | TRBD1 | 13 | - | ASTVAGGFGQPQH
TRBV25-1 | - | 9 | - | ASSLSDTQY
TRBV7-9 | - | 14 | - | ASSSKTGFSNQPQH
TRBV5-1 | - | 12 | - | ASSLDSPYNEQF
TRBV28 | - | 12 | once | ASSRQGIDYGYT
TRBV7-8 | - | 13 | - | ASSLNVQGVQPQH
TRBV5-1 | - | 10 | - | ATKDSGTEAF
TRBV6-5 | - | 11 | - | ASSDGQAKTQY
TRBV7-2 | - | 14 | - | ASSPGGGHVGYEQY
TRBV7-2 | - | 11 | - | ASSQEVADTQY
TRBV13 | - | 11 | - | ASSSLRGETQY
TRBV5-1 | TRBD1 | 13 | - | ASSLLPGQMYEQY